This paragraph reports one T cell receptor (beta chain). Trimming pared 5 bases from V and 0 bases from J, leaving 16 bases between. The CDR3 runs 16 residues. Per the germline V gene, CDR1 is SGHTA and CDR2 is FQGNSA. The entry originates in a study of cytomegalovirus exposure and HLA in healthy donors. Whole-study context: Genetic ancestry analysis placed about 80% of the 300 to 400 donors that were genotyped in the Caucasian-associated cluster.

It was with 60 Vbeta and 13 Jbeta primers that the PCR ran. Sequenced by immunoSEQ multiplex PCR; TCRdb stores in-frame clones only, minus some. This table holds approximately 95,000 clones, under 90% found once. The source material was PBMCs. J is TRBJ1-1 and V is TRBV7-2, with no clear D. This TCR derives from a woman aged 70-85 years in good health and CMV-seropositive. CDR3 bases: TGTGCCAGCAGCGCCCGTTTTGGAGTTGTGAACACTGAAGCTTTCTTT. The encoded protein is CASSARFGVVNTEAFF.